This is a list of T cell receptor beta chains from one sample in a study of T cells after posttransplantation cyclophosphamide. Libraries were prepared by immunoSEQ multiplex PCR; TCRdb keeps only in-frame clonotypes and omits some of them. The sample lists more than 30,000 clones; about 89% were seen once. Sequenced material: naive CD4+ T cells sorted from PBMCs. These receptor sequences come from a woman aged 60-75 years in good health, CMV-negative, and a related stem cell transplant donor. The CDR3 runs from the conserved cysteine through the conserved F or W. D genes are given only for firm matches. Rows may omit the clone size; those that give it use once, few, many or a size class.

>NA|NA|TRBV6-5|TRBJ2-1
CASSYGGYNEQFF
TGTGCCAGCAGTTACGGAGGCTACAATGAGCAGTTCTTC
>NA|NA|TRBV28|TRBJ1-4
CASSSPRGNEKLFF
TGTGCCAGCAGTTCCCCCCGGGGAAATGAAAAACTGTTTTTT
>TRBD1|NA|TRBV5-4|TRBJ1-4
CAGSSEPGTVEKLFF
TGTGCCGGCAGCTCAGAACCTGGGACAGTCGAAAAACTGTTTTTT
>TRBD2|NA|TRBV7-2|TRBJ2-1
CASSPGGEYNEQFF
TGTGCCAGCAGCCCGGGGGGGGAGTACAATGAGCAGTTCTTC
>TRBD1|NA|TRBV15|TRBJ1-4
CATGTGRIRFEKLFF
TGTGCCACCGGGACAGGACGAATTAGATTTGAAAAACTGTTTTTT
>NA|NA|TRBV6-5|TRBJ2-7
CASSYSGARYEQYF
TGTGCCAGCAGTTACTCTGGGGCGCGCTACGAGCAGTACTTC
>TRBD1|NA|TRBV6-1|TRBJ2-2
CASSEAAGGAVSLSGELFF
TGTGCCAGCAGTGAAGCGGCAGGGGGCGCCGTTTCCCTAAGCGGGGAGCTGTTTTTT
>NA|NA|TRBV7-3|TRBJ2-3
CASSFARTGTDTQYF
TGTGCCAGCAGCTTTGCGCGGACAGGCACAGATACGCAGTATTTT
>TRBD2|NA|TRBV5-1|TRBJ2-1
CASSPGTSGNNEQFF
TGCGCCAGCAGCCCCGGGACTAGCGGAAACAATGAGCAGTTCTTC
>NA|NA|TRBV18|TRBJ1-5
CASSPGGQPQHF
TGTGCCAGCTCACCCGGGGGACAGCCCCAGCATTTT
>TRBD2|NA|TRBV15|TRBJ2-2
CATSRDRLSGSRREKGRTGELFF
TGTGCCACCAGCAGAGATCGTTTGTCCGGTAGTAGGCGGGAGAAGGGAAGAACCGGGGAGCTGTTTTTT
>NA|NA|TRBV29-1|TRBJ1-2
CSVETQGANYGYTF
TGCAGCGTTGAAACACAGGGAGCTAACTATGGCTACACCTTC
>NA|NA|TRBV9|TRBJ1-4
CASSESRNGWKTNEKLFF
TGTGCCAGCAGCGAGTCGAGGAACGGATGGAAAACTAATGAAAAACTGTTTTTT
>TRBD1|NA|TRBV30|TRBJ2-5
CAWSSQGQGETQYF
TGTGCCTGGAGTTCACAGGGGCAGGGGGAGACCCAGTACTTC
>TRBD1|NA|TRBV7-9|TRBJ2-1
CASRRGTGTGGEQFF
TGTGCCAGCAGGCGAGGCACCGGGACAGGCGGTGAGCAGTTCTTC
>TRBD1|NA|TRBV10-3|TRBJ1-2
CAINRQGPFYGYTF
TGTGCCATCAACCGACAGGGCCCTTTTTATGGCTACACCTTC
>TRBD1|NA|TRBV6-5|TRBJ1-6
CASSASTGPLRTLHF
TGTGCCAGCAGTGCCTCGACAGGGCCCCTTCGGACCCTCCACTTT
>NA|NA|TRBV28|TRBJ1-4
CASTLSGDYEKLFF
TGTGCCAGCACCCTATCCGGGGACTATGAAAAACTGTTTTTT
>TRBD2|NA|TRBV6-5|TRBJ2-7
CASSRGLAGGGEQYF
TGTGCCAGCAGCCGAGGACTAGCGGGAGGAGGGGAGCAGTACTTC
>TRBD1|NA|TRBV28|TRBJ2-2
CASSFRTGKTGELFF
TGTGCCAGCAGTTTCCGGACAGGAAAGACCGGGGAGCTGTTTTTT
>TRBD1|few|TRBV29-1|TRBJ1-1
CSVARGFATEAFF
TGCAGCGTTGCCAGGGGGTTCGCTACTGAAGCTTTCTTT
>TRBD1|NA|TRBV2|TRBJ2-5
CASGRDRYQETQYF
TGTGCCAGCGGCAGGGACAGGTACCAAGAGACCCAGTACTTC
>NA|NA|TRBV9|TRBJ2-2
CASSGTNTGELFF
TGTGCCAGCAGCGGGACAAACACCGGGGAGCTGTTTTTT
>NA|NA|TRBV19|TRBJ1-4
CASSIAATNEKLFF
TGTGCCAGTAGTATAGCTGCAACTAATGAAAAACTGTTTTTT
>TRBD2|NA|TRBV19|TRBJ2-3
CASSIGTSGGARDTQYF
TGTGCCAGTAGTATCGGGACTAGCGGGGGGGCCAGGGATACGCAGTATTTT
>TRBD2|once|TRBV7-3|TRBJ2-5
CASSLTGTSGTQYF
TGTGCCAGCAGCTTAACCGGGACTAGCGGGACCCAGTACTTC
>NA|once|TRBV27|TRBJ1-6
CASSFTTAYNSPLHF
TGTGCCAGCAGTTTTACCACAGCCTATAATTCACCCCTCCACTTT
>NA|NA|TRBV6-5|TRBJ1-1
CASSYSPGDTEAFF
TGTGCCAGCAGTTACTCACCCGGGGACACTGAAGCTTTCTTT
>NA|NA|TRBV18|TRBJ2-7
CASSPNRDYEQYF
TGTGCCAGCTCCCCGAACAGGGACTACGAGCAGTACTTC
>TRBD1|once|TRBV18|TRBJ1-2
CASSPPPGGHGYTF
TGTGCCAGCTCACCACCGCCAGGGGGGCATGGCTACACCTTC
>TRBD1|NA|TRBV4-2|TRBJ1-2
CASSLGPGQGNYGYTF
TGTGCCAGCAGCCTAGGTCCGGGACAGGGTAACTATGGCTACACCTTC
>TRBD2|once|TRBV5-1|TRBJ2-5
CASSPGTRVETQYF
TGCGCCAGCAGTCCCGGGACTAGAGTAGAGACCCAGTACTTC
>NA|NA|TRBV4-2|TRBJ2-7
CASSLGSGLSYEQYF
TGTGCCAGCAGCCTTGGATCGGGACTCTCCTACGAGCAGTACTTC
>NA|once|TRBV6-5|TRBJ2-3
CASNRAATDTQYF
TGTGCCAGCAATCGAGCGGCTACAGATACGCAGTATTTT
>NA|once|TRBV5-6|TRBJ1-1
CASSLGVNTEAFF
TGTGCCAGCAGCTTGGGAGTGAACACTGAAGCTTTCTTT
>NA|NA|TRBV30|TRBJ2-3
CAWSSKGLLPTDTQYF
TGTGCCTGGAGTTCTAAGGGGTTACTGCCCACAGATACGCAGTATTTT
>NA|NA|TRBV28|TRBJ2-7
CASSSLGTGGRASYEQYF
TGTGCCAGCAGTTCCCTCGGGACGGGGGGCCGCGCCTCCTACGAGCAGTACTTC
>NA|NA|TRBV28|TRBJ1-4
CASSLTGIANEKLFF
TGTGCCAGCAGTTTAACGGGGATCGCTAATGAAAAACTGTTTTTT
>TRBD1|NA|TRBV6-5|TRBJ2-3
CASSYETGGSDTQYF
TGTGCCAGCAGTTACGAAACAGGGGGGTCAGATACGCAGTATTTT
>TRBD1|NA|TRBV29-1|TRBJ2-1
CSVTTGANEQFF
TGCAGCGTTACGACAGGGGCGAATGAGCAGTTCTTC
>NA|NA|TRBV7-2|TRBJ1-2
CASREGGARGYTF
TGTGCCAGCAGGGAGGGGGGGGCGCGAGGCTACACCTTC
>TRBD2|NA|TRBV6-5|TRBJ2-1
CASRTLSGRANEQFF
TGTGCCAGCAGAACCCTTAGCGGGAGGGCCAATGAGCAGTTCTTC
>NA|NA|TRBV28|TRBJ2-7
CASSLTGAGVYEQYF
TGTGCCAGCAGTTTAACCGGAGCAGGGGTTTACGAGCAGTACTTC
>NA|NA|TRBV6-6|TRBJ2-6
CASSYSTGSGANVLTF
TGTGCCAGCAGTTACTCCACTGGCTCTGGGGCCAACGTCCTGACTTTC
>TRBD2|NA|TRBV5-1|TRBJ2-1
CASSELAGANYNEQFF
TGCGCCAGCAGCGAATTAGCGGGAGCCAACTACAATGAGCAGTTCTTC
>NA|NA|TRBV18|TRBJ1-2
CASSPELSPSGYTF
TGTGCCAGCTCACCAGAATTGTCTCCGAGTGGCTACACCTTC
>NA|NA|TRBV5-6|TRBJ1-2
CASRGAGADYGYTF
TGTGCCAGCAGGGGGGCTGGGGCAGACTATGGCTACACCTTC
>NA|NA|TRBV19|TRBJ1-5
CASSGTGGQPQHF
TGTGCCAGTAGTGGAACTGGGGGGCAGCCCCAGCATTTT
>NA|NA|TRBV10-3|TRBJ1-2
CAISRKGEGYGYTF
TGTGCCATCAGTCGGAAGGGGGAAGGATATGGCTACACCTTC
>TRBD2|NA|TRBV6-6|TRBJ2-1
CASSSGGGTYNEQFF
TGTGCCAGCAGTTCGGGCGGGGGAACCTACAATGAGCAGTTCTTC
>NA|NA|TRBV28|TRBJ1-3
CASKRDSSGNTIYF
TGTGCCAGCAAACGGGATAGCTCTGGAAACACCATATATTTT
>NA|NA|TRBV7-2|TRBJ2-2
CASSSSGSPTGELFF
TGTGCCAGCAGCTCCTCCGGTTCTCCCACCGGGGAGCTGTTTTTT
>TRBD2|NA|TRBV7-3|TRBJ2-3
CASSARKVAGGDTQYF
TGTGCCAGCAGCGCCCGAAAGGTAGCGGGAGGTGATACGCAGTATTTT
>NA|NA|TRBV9|TRBJ1-2
CASSVAPTTQGSYGYTF
TGTGCCAGCAGCGTAGCCCCTACCACTCAGGGTTCCTATGGCTACACCTTC
>TRBD2|once|TRBV6-5|TRBJ2-7
CASKLAGSYEQYF
TGTGCCAGCAAACTAGCGGGGTCCTACGAGCAGTACTTC
>NA|NA|TRBV4-3|TRBJ1-6
CASSPVSLRAGYNSPLHF
TGCGCCAGCAGCCCGGTTTCCTTAAGGGCAGGGTATAATTCACCCCTCCACTTT
>TRBD2|NA|TRBV4-3|TRBJ2-7
CASSHRGSGGEYEQYF
TGCGCCAGCAGCCATAGAGGGAGCGGGGGGGAGTACGAGCAGTACTTC
>TRBD2|NA|TRBV6-5|TRBJ2-3
CASSYSLAGGISQYF
TGTGCCAGCAGTTACTCACTAGCGGGGGGGATCTCGCAGTATTTT
>NA|once|TRBV6-5|TRBJ2-7
CASSYSIPDSPYEQYF
TGTGCCAGCAGTTACTCGATTCCAGACTCTCCCTACGAGCAGTACTTC
>TRBD1|NA|TRBV5-6|TRBJ2-7
CASSFRDRGHEQYF
TGTGCCAGCAGCTTCCGGGACAGGGGCCACGAGCAGTACTTC